A selection of T cell receptor beta chains follows, all from one sample in a study of CD8+ T cells in alopecia areata. Assay: immunoSEQ multiplex PCR; the TCRdb copy retains only in-frame clones and omits some. The sample shows 100,000 to 150,000 clones, 45% to 65% of them seen only once. This specimen was CD4+ T cells sorted from blood, taken at week 0. The source is a human donor with alopecia areata. Both conserved end residues are part of each CDR3. The D gene is left open where the match is weak. The size entry is marked missing in some rows and otherwise reads once, few, many or a size class.

clone size,V gene,D gene,J gene,CDR3 DNA,CDR3 protein
few,TRBV10-3,NA,TRBJ2-1,TGTGCCATCAGTGGAGGGCAGGGGAGGAATGAGCAGTTCTTC,CAISGGQGRNEQFF
NA,TRBV29-1,NA,TRBJ2-5,TGCAGCGCGTCGGTGGCACAAGAGACCCAGTACTTC,CSASVAQETQYF
once,TRBV19,TRBD2,TRBJ2-7,TGTGCCAGTAGTATAGGAGGTAGCGGGGCAATCGAGCAGTACTTC,CASSIGGSGAIEQYF
few,TRBV5-6,NA,TRBJ1-4,TGTGCCAGCAGCCCATTCGGAGGATCAACTAATGAAAAACTGTTTTTT,CASSPFGGSTNEKLFF
NA,TRBV5-1,NA,TRBJ2-3,TGCGCCAGCAGCTTGGCTGATACGCAGTATTTT,CASSLADTQYF
once,TRBV7-2,NA,TRBJ2-1,TGTGCCAGCAGCTTAGACAGTAGCGGCTCCTACAATGAGCAGTTCTTC,CASSLDSSGSYNEQFF
few,TRBV14,NA,TRBJ1-4,TGTGCCAGCAGCCAAGACCTTGCCGTCCGTGGTGAAAAACTGTTTTTT,CASSQDLAVRGEKLFF
NA,TRBV18,NA,TRBJ1-5,TGTGCCAGCTCCCCAGGGGAAACTCAGCCCCAGCATTTT,CASSPGETQPQHF
few,TRBV4-1,NA,TRBJ1-2,TGCGCCAGCAGCCAAGATTACCCAGGCTATGGCTACACCTTC,CASSQDYPGYGYTF
NA,TRBV7-2,NA,TRBJ1-5,TGTGCCAGCAGCTTCCGGAGCAATCAGCCCCAGCATTTT,CASSFRSNQPQHF
NA,TRBV19,NA,TRBJ1-1,TGTGCCAGTAGTATGGTGGTGAACACTGAAGCTTTCTTT,CASSMVVNTEAFF
NA,TRBV9,NA,TRBJ2-6,TGTGCCAGCAGCCCGACGGTTCGGGGAGGAGGGGCCAACGTCCTGACTTTC,CASSPTVRGGGANVLTF
NA,TRBV18,NA,TRBJ1-2,TGTGCCAGCTCACCATCACAGGGTAATGGCTACACCTTC,CASSPSQGNGYTF
few,TRBV7-2,TRBD1,TRBJ2-6,TGTGCCAGCAGCTTAGGTTGGGACAGCCTCCGTGTGGCCAACGTCCTGACTTTC,CASSLGWDSLRVANVLTF
few,TRBV19,TRBD1,TRBJ2-3,TGTGCCAGTAGTACCTGGGACAGGTCCAGAGATACGCAGTATTTT,CASSTWDRSRDTQYF
NA,TRBV29-1,NA,TRBJ1-2,TGCAGCGTTGAAGATGTCGGATATGGCTACACCTTC,CSVEDVGYGYTF
NA,TRBV5-1,NA,TRBJ2-7,TGCGCCAGCAGCTCAGGACAGAACTTGAACGAGCAGTACTTC,CASSSGQNLNEQYF
few,TRBV30,NA,TRBJ2-7,TGTGCCTGGGGAGACAACCTCGAGCAGTACTTC,CAWGDNLEQYF
few,TRBV11-2,NA,TRBJ2-5,TGTGCCAGCAGCCCCCGATTTGGCTCGTCGGACGGAGAGACCCAGTACTTC,CASSPRFGSSDGETQYF
NA,TRBV6-6,TRBD1,TRBJ2-6,TGTGCCAGCAGGTCACAGGGGGCTGGGGCCAACGTCCTGACTTTC,CASRSQGAGANVLTF